This TCR beta chain was recovered during a study of T-cell reconstitution after alpha-beta-depleted transplantation in children listed by TCRdb under 2016. In the study overall: Using TCR repertoire profiling, the study quantitatively followed how T-cell immune reconstitution unfolded in children after TCRalphabeta/CD19-depleted allogeneic hematopoietic cell transplantation.

Interpreted using the paper, the treatment or condition label stands for: allogeneic hematopoietic cell transplantation with graft depleted of TCRalphabeta T cells and CD19 B cells. Transplant recipients were children who received TCRalphabeta/CD19-depleted allogeneic hematopoietic cell grafts. Overall results and qualifications from the work: About two months after transplant, the apparently early recovery of alphabetaT-cell counts reportedly depended on just several hundred clones that had expanded rapidly and came from non-depleted graft cells. In some patients, the high TCRbeta diversity seen at day 60 was put down to recipient T cells and intrathymic progenitors that had survived conditioning. Hyperexpanded clone frequencies declined over subsequent months; after one year, T-cell counts and TCRbeta diversity were mostly attributed to newly produced T cells.

The library was prepared using PCR. Sequencing relied on an Illumina HiSeq 2500. To normalize quantification of the TCRbeta repertoire, the TCR libraries were built with molecular barcoding that relied on unique molecular identifiers. TCRdb reanalyzed the raw reads on its own, using fastp at Q25 for trimming and MiXCR for clone calling, and kept in-frame beta chains. CDR3 protein duplicates are merged, each entry listing the most common genes and DNA. The sample table holds about 200,000 distinct CDR3 sequences, of which around 5.9% were seen once. Approximately 4.1% of the sample is in the top ten clones. The junction shows trimming of 2 bases on V and 3 bases on J, plus 7 bases between the germline ends. Spanning cysteine to phenylalanine, the CDR3 consists of 14 amino acids. The sequence is cut down to CDR3 DNA, 42 bases in frame from base 1. Comments on this clonotype: Its antigen target is currently unknown. This may arise from a read error, as a much more abundant clone is one base away.

Material: PBMCs, obtained before TCRalphabeta/CD19-depleted stem cell transplant. The sequence links TRBV12-3 or TRBV12-4 to TRBJ2-2; no D segment can be confidently identified. This receptor was identified in a girl less than two years old with combined immunodeficiency, due to receive a stem cell transplant. The nucleotides read TGTGCCAGCAGTTTAAACACTCACACCGGGGAGCTGTTTTTT. Translated, this gives CASSLNTHTGELFF.